One sample yielded the 30 T cell receptor beta chains listed below, sequenced in a study of blood T cells in healthy people across ages. A second about 7 to 12 cycle PCR used barcoded and J-beta primers. TCRdb recomputed calls from the 5' RACE reads with MiXCR, one row per CDR3 protein. The data contain more than 1.4 million distinct CDR3 sequences, around two fifths of them singletons. The sequenced material came from blood. All receptors derive from a woman under 30 in good health.

The count of this clonotype is one. A junction boundary mismatches the germline segment, possibly from a read error. The genes are TRBV24-1 and TRBJ2-3; 9 nucleotides align to TRBD1. The germline CDR1 and CDR2 sequences are KGHDR and SFDVKD. The CDR3 loop spans 16 amino acids. In nucleotides, the CDR3 is TGTGCCACCAGTGATACAGGGGGCGTTGGCACAGATAAGCAGTATTTT. This translates into CATSDTGGVGTDKQYF.

This chain connects TRBV20-1 to TRBJ2-3, with 11 bases identical to TRBD2. The CDR3 is 14 amino acids. The ends lost 7 bases at V and 1 base at J; junction bases unmatched: 4. Germline V gene lookup returns CDR1 DFQATT and CDR2 SNEGSKA (reference sequence). For the CDR3, the DNA is TGCAGTGTGGGTAGCGGGGGGGGCACAGATACGCAGTATTTT. This encodes CSVGSGGGTDTQYF.

The chain is built from TRBV24-1 and TRBJ2-1; D ambiguous. CDR1 and CDR2 (germline): KGHDR, SFDVKD. The V end was cut by 9 bases, the J end by 0 bases, with 14 bases between. The CDR3 contains 15 residues. The CDR3 coding sequence is TGTGCCACCGAAACGACCGAGAGCTCCTACAATGAGCAGTTCTTC. Translated, it gives CATETTESSYNEQFF.

V usage is TRBV6-5 and J usage is TRBJ2-1; D gene uncertain. The V and J ends lost 0 bases and 1 base respectively, with 7 bases between them. Looked up from germline, CDR1 is MNHEY and CDR2 is SVGAGI. The CDR3 spans 15 residues. The CDR3 bases are TGTGCCAGCAGTTACTCTCAGGAATCCTACAATGAGCAGTTCTTC. Its translation is CASSYSQESYNEQFF.

The CDR3 DNA follows: TGTGCCAGCAGTCTCGGGCGGGGCGTCCCAGAGACCCAGTACTTC. Its translation is CASSLGRGVPETQYF. V usage is TRBV12-3 or TRBV12-4 and J usage is TRBJ2-5, with D possibly being TRBD2 (6 bases). The CDR3 has 15 residues. The ends were cut back, 5 bases at V and 4 bases at J, with 17 bases in the middle.

Details on this clonotype: A single base separates this from a much larger clone, so it may be a read error. The chain employs TRBV2 and TRBJ2-3; tentatively, D is TRBD1 (7 bases). Germline assignment: CDR1 SNHLY and CDR2 FYNNEI. Between the trimmed V and J ends, which lost 8 bases and 2 bases, there was a span of 11 bases. The CDR3 covers 13 residues. In nucleotides, the CDR3 is TGTGCCAGCGCGGGACAGAACACAGATACGCAGTATTTT. It translates to CASAGQNTDTQYF.

CDR3 region: CASSFTGLSSYNEQYF. CDR3 sequence (DNA): TGCGCCAGCAGCTTTACAGGACTTTCCTCCTACAATGAGCAGTACTTC. The chain has TRBV5-1 and TRBJ2-1; D may match TRBD1 or TRBD2 (5 bases each). The DNA matches TRBJ2-7 better at its end, which makes the J call doubtful. The CDR3 consists of 16 residues. The V gene's germline CDR1 is SGHRS and CDR2 YFSETQ.

The chain employs TRBV6-5 and TRBJ1-2; possible D gene TRBD1, 6 bases. In germline, CDR1 is MNHEY, CDR2 SVGAGI. V shed 1 base and J shed 0 bases, with 12 bases lying between them. This CDR3 contains 16 residues. In DNA, the CDR3 is TGTGCCAGCAGTTACTACAGGGATACTTCTAACTATGGCTACACCTTC. It is translated as CASSYYRDTSNYGYTF.

The chain recombines TRBV9 with TRBJ1-1; perhaps TRBD1 as D (5 bases). The CDR3 covers 13 residues. Germline CDR1 reads SGDLS; CDR2 reads YYNGEE. Trimming shortened V by 4 bases and J by 3 bases, and 10 bases separated the two germline ends. CDR3 DNA: TGTGCCAGCAGCCCCTGGGGACACACTGAAGCTTTCTTT. Translated, it gives CASSPWGHTEAFF.

The CDR3 here is CASRNPTSGRGNEQYF. In DNA, the CDR3 is TGTGCCAGTAGAAACCCGACTAGCGGGAGAGGGAATGAGCAGTACTTC. The rearrangement links TRBV19 to TRBJ2-5, with TRBD2 matching over 12 bases. The germline gives CDR1 LNHDA, CDR2 SQIVND (reference sequence). J was trimmed by 11 bases and V by 6 bases; bases with no gene match: 16. The CDR3 totals 16 residues.

This clonotype has a handful of counts. The chain combines TRBV10-3 with TRBJ2-5; no clear D gene. CDR1 ENHRY and CDR2 SYGVKD come from the germline V gene. V dropped 3 bases and J dropped 4 bases, with 6 bases sitting between them. The CDR3 has 12 amino acids. The CDR3 bases are TGTGCCATCAGTGATAAGGGAGAGACCCAGTACTTC. Its translation: CAISDKGETQYF.

The sample holds a few counts of this clonotype. The chain couples TRBV10-3 to TRBJ2-7; 8 positions match TRBD2. With 4 bases clipped from V and 1 base from J, the junction kept 6 bases outside the gene matches. This CDR3 is 15 amino acids long. CDR1 and CDR2 (germline): ENHRY, SYGVKD. This chain's CDR3 is CAISGGAGVSYEQYF. CDR3 DNA: TGTGCCATCAGTGGTGGAGCGGGAGTTTCCTACGAGCAGTACTTC.

The genes are TRBV20-1 and TRBJ1-1; maybe TRBD1 (5 bases). The germline CDR1 and CDR2 sequences are DFQATT and SNEGSKA (reference sequence). The ends were cut back, 7 bases at V and 4 bases at J, with 13 bases in the middle. This CDR3 comprises 12 residues. CDR3 loop: CSVVRAGTEAFF. The CDR3 DNA reads as TGCAGTGTTGTCAGGGCGGGCACTGAAGCTTTCTTT.

This clonotype was observed at least ten times. The chain couples TRBV10-3 to TRBJ2-7; D is perhaps TRBD2 (5 bases). This CDR3 is 13 amino acids long. Trimming stripped 4 bases from V and 4 bases from J, with 11 bases between. Germline V gene sequence: CDR1 ENHRY, CDR2 SYGVKD. In DNA form, the CDR3 reads TGTGCCATCAGTGTTAGCGCCGAGTACGAGCAGTACTTC. Its translation is CAISVSAEYEQYF.

The chain recombines TRBV7-6 with TRBJ2-1, with D tentatively TRBD2 (5 bases). V was trimmed by 5 bases and J by 4 bases, leaving 12 bases between them. The CDR3 has 14 amino acids. Germline V gives CDR1 SGHVS, CDR2 FNYEAQ. The chain's CDR3 is CASSLHREYNEQFF. The CDR3 DNA reads as TGTGCCAGCAGCCTTCACCGGGAATACAATGAGCAGTTCTTC.

J is TRBJ2-7 and V is TRBV5-1; D is possibly TRBD1 (5 bases). Germline lookup yields CDR1 SGHRS and CDR2 YFSETQ. The ends were cut back, 2 bases at V and 3 bases at J, with 9 bases in the middle. This CDR3 has 13 amino acids. CDR3 in DNA: TGCGCCAGCAGCTTAATGGACATCTACGAGCAGTACTTC. Protein sequence: CASSLMDIYEQYF.

This clonotype was picked up a small number of times. The V gene is TRBV6-5, the J gene TRBJ1-5, with unresolved D. V lost 2 bases, J lost 5 bases, and 7 bases lay in between. The CDR3 totals 13 residues. CDR1 is MNHEY and CDR2 is SVGAGI in the germline V gene. DNA of the CDR3: TGTGCCAGCAGTTACGATGGGGATCAGCCCCAGCATTTT. Translation: CASSYDGDQPQHF.

The chain links TRBV6-2 or TRBV6-3 to TRBJ1-1, with a weak D call TRBD1 (5 bases). Between the trimmed V and J ends, which lost 5 bases and 5 bases, there was a span of 12 bases. CDR1 is MNHEY and CDR2 is SVGEGT in the germline V gene. The CDR3 runs 13 residues. The CDR3 reads CASSDSPVTEAFF. CDR3 coding DNA: TGTGCCAGCAGTGACAGTCCAGTGACTGAAGCTTTCTTT.

This chain joins TRBV7-9 and TRBJ1-1, with TRBD1 as a possible D gene (5 bases). Between the trimmed V and J ends, which lost 5 bases and 11 bases, there was a span of 24 bases. The germline gives CDR1 SEHNR, CDR2 FQNEAQ (reference sequence). This CDR3 is 15 amino acids long. The CDR3 DNA reads TGTGCCAGCAGCATATCGGGGGGGGACCTCAGATGGGCTTTCTTT. Its translation: CASSISGGDLRWAFF.

This rearrangement joins TRBV7-2 to TRBJ2-2; 9 nucleotides align to TRBD2. CDR1 SGHTA and CDR2 FQGNSA come from the germline V gene. V lost 1 base and J lost 6; bases outside the gene matches: 3. CDR3 length: 15 residues. The CDR3 loop is CASSLVGGGAGELFF. CDR3 coding DNA: TGTGCCAGCAGCTTAGTAGGCGGGGGGGCCGGGGAGCTGTTTTTT.

This chain uses TRBV25-1 with TRBJ2-1, with a possible D match to TRBD2 (6 bases). This CDR3 is built from 14 residues. V lost 8 bases, J lost 4 bases, and 15 bases lay in between. Germline CDR1 and CDR2: MGHDK and SYGVNS. Written as DNA, the CDR3 is TGTGCCAGCCGGGGGACCCTTTTTTACAATGAGCAGTTCTTC. Protein sequence: CASRGTLFYNEQFF. The whole variable domain, filled in from reference TRBV25-1 and TRBJ2-1, reads EADIYQTPRYLVIGTGKKITLECSQTMGHDKMYWYQQDPGMELHLIHYSYGVNSTEKGDLSSESTVSRIRTEHFPLTLESARPSHTSQYLCASRGTLFYNEQFFGPGTRLTVL.

The chain recombines TRBV20-1 with TRBJ2-1; 7 positions agree with TRBD2. This CDR3 contains 18 residues. V lost 3 bases and J lost 0; bases outside the gene matches: 14. CDR1 is DFQATT, CDR2 SNEGSKA, per germline (reference sequence). The CDR3 region is CSARPAGSSASSYNEQFF. For the CDR3, the DNA is TGCAGTGCTAGGCCAGCGGGATCCTCGGCGAGCTCCTACAATGAGCAGTTCTTC.

The chain uses TRBV6-1 and TRBJ2-1; 9 bases are shared with TRBD2. The V segment lost 0 bases and the J segment 9 bases; nucleotides outside the gene matches: 9. Looked up from germline, CDR1 is MNHNS and CDR2 is SASEGT. There are 16 residues in the CDR3. CDR3 sequence: CASSEALAGGRSEQFF. In DNA form, the CDR3 reads TGTGCCAGCAGTGAAGCTTTGGCGGGGGGGCGAAGTGAGCAGTTCTTC.

This clonotype was counted a few times. The chain uses TRBV4-1 and TRBJ2-5; TRBD2 matches 7 bases. V trimming: 0 bases; J trimming: 2 bases; junction bases outside the gene matches: 9. The CDR3 length is 17 residues. Germline V lookup: CDR1 MGHRA, CDR2 YSYEKL. The CDR3 loop is CASSQDRSLGGQETQYF. CDR3 DNA sequence: TGCGCCAGCAGCCAAGATCGGAGTCTCGGGGGGCAAGAGACCCAGTACTTC.

The sample holds many counts of this clonotype. The CDR3 loop reads CAITPDRVTDTQYF. The CDR3 DNA sequence: TGTGCCATCACCCCAGACAGGGTCACAGATACGCAGTATTTT. J is TRBJ2-3 and V is TRBV10-3; 7 bases are a match to TRBD1. V trimming: 7 bases; J trimming: 2 bases; junction bases outside the gene matches: 6. Germline CDR1 is ENHRY and CDR2 is SYGVKD. The length of the CDR3 is 14 residues.

The chain couples TRBV5-1 to TRBJ2-1, with D possibly TRBD1 on 6 matching bases. CDR3 length equals 15 residues. V was shortened by 1 base and J by 0 bases, with 8 bases between the two germline ends. Germline V gene lookup returns CDR1 SGHRS and CDR2 YFSETQ. The chain's CDR3 is CASSLSRGSYNEQFF. The CDR3 nucleotides read TGCGCCAGCAGCTTGTCCAGGGGCTCCTACAATGAGCAGTTCTTC.

V gene TRBV28 combines with J gene TRBJ1-1, with 7 bases lining up with TRBD1. V gave up 11 bases and J gave up 1 base; unmatched junction bases: 10. CDR1 and CDR2 from the germline V gene are MDHEN and SYDVKM. This CDR3 region has 14 residues. The CDR3 loop is CASVTGTANTEAFF. CDR3 sequence (DNA): TGTGCCTCTGTCACAGGGACAGCGAACACTGAAGCTTTCTTT.

The chain joins TRBV29-1 to TRBJ1-2, with TRBD1 as a possible D gene (6 bases). The V gene lost 3 bases and the J gene lost 8 bases, with 10 bases spanning the gap. Germline loops: CDR1 SQVTM, CDR2 ANQGSEA. The CDR3 sequence is 11 residues long. The CDR3 loop reads CSVDGGAGYTF. The CDR3 region has the DNA TGCAGCGTTGACGGGGGCGCGGGCTACACCTTC.

This chain links TRBV25-1 with TRBJ2-7; no clear D. Trimming took off 3 bases at V and 3 bases at J, with 6 bases between the two ends. The germline CDR1 and CDR2 sequences are MGHDK and SYGVNS. CDR3 length equals 12 residues. The CDR3 loop is CASSDPDYEQYF. CDR3 in DNA: TGTGCCAGCAGTGATCCCGACTACGAGCAGTACTTC.

This clonotype was counted a few times. The CDR3 protein is CATFPAGSPADTQYF. CDR3 sequence (DNA): TGTGCCACCTTCCCTGCCGGCTCCCCTGCAGATACGCAGTATTTT. The rearrangement links TRBV7-2 to TRBJ2-3; no reliable D call. V gave up 10 bases and J gave up 4 bases, with 21 bases separating them. CDR1 and CDR2 (germline): SGHTA, FQGNSA. This CDR3 contains 15 residues. Full variable domain (missing parts from reference TRBV7-2 and TRBJ2-3): GAGVSQSPSNKVTEKGKDVELRCDPISGHTALYWYRQSLGQGLEFLIYFQGNSAPDKSGLPSDRFSAERTGGSVSTLTIQRTQQEDSAVYLCATFPAGSPADTQYFGPGTRLTVL.